Listed here are 21 T cell receptor beta chains from one sample, sequenced in a study of blood T cell repertoires in COVID-19. Profiling relied on immunoSEQ multiplex PCR, and the TCRdb table lists in-frame clones only, not all of them. The sample lists more than 350,000 clones, roughly 90% occurring once. Input material: peripheral blood. All receptors come from a woman in her twenties or thirties with COVID-19, enrolled during active disease.

This chain joins TRBV5-8 and TRBJ2-5; possible D gene TRBD2, 5 bases. The V end was cut by 4 bases, the J end by 5 bases, with 18 bases between. The CDR3 spans 15 residues. Germline V gene data show CDR1 as SGHTS and CDR2 as YDEGEE. The DNA for the CDR3 is TGTGCCAGCAGCACCTCGGACGGGAATGGGGAGACCCAGTACTTC. Translated: CASSTSDGNGETQYF.

The genes are TRBV5-1 and TRBJ2-1; D is possibly TRBD2 (5 bases). Trimming took off 2 bases at V and 7 bases at J, with 13 bases between the two ends. The germline CDR1 and CDR2 sequences are SGHRS and YFSETQ. The length of the CDR3 is 14 residues. The CDR3 region has the DNA TGCGCCAGCAGCTTACTAGGGTTCGGGAATGAGCAGTTCTTC. Protein sequence: CASSLLGFGNEQFF.

The chain couples TRBV5-4 to TRBJ1-2; no reliable D call. The ends were cut back, 1 base at V and 4 bases at J, with 20 bases in the middle. The CDR3 consists of 17 residues. The V gene's germline CDR1 is SGHNT and CDR2 YYREEE (reference sequence). CDR3 sequence: CASSLNAGDLPLYGYTF. The CDR3 DNA is TGTGCCAGCAGCTTGAATGCCGGAGACCTCCCGCTCTATGGCTACACCTTC.

The chain uses TRBV4-1 and TRBJ1-2, with a possible D match to TRBD1 (5 bases). This CDR3 spans 14 amino acids. Trimming shortened V by 1 base and J by 4 bases, and 10 bases separated the two germline ends. Germline CDR1 MGHRA, CDR2 YSYEKL. The CDR3 here is CASSQATGTYGYTF. CDR3 nucleotides: TGCGCCAGCAGCCAAGCAACAGGTACCTATGGCTACACCTTC.

The CDR3 spells CASSPGRTGVEAFF. CDR3 bases: TGTGCCAGTAGTCCGGGGCGGACAGGAGTTGAAGCTTTCTTT. This chain links TRBV19 with TRBJ1-1, with 7 bases identical to TRBD1. Trimming at V came to 5 bases and at J to 7 bases, leaving 10 bases not matched to a gene. The CDR3 has 14 amino acids. The V gene's germline CDR1 is LNHDA and CDR2 SQIVND (reference sequence).

V is TRBV10-3 and J is TRBJ2-2; D possibly corresponds to TRBD2 (7 bases). The CDR3 runs to 13 residues. V was cut by 9 bases and J by 7 bases, with 15 bases left in between. Germline loops: CDR1 ENHRY, CDR2 SYGVKD. CDR3 protein: CAMAGAGDGELFF. For the CDR3, the DNA is TGTGCCATGGCGGGGGCAGGCGACGGGGAGCTGTTTTTT.

The chain is built from TRBV5-1 and TRBJ1-5, with 8 bases that match TRBD1. CDR1 and CDR2 (germline): SGHRS, YFSETQ. The length of the CDR3 is 14 residues. The V gene end was trimmed by 4 bases and the J gene end by 4 bases; junction bases not matched to a gene: 4. As DNA, the CDR3 is TGCGCCAGCAGCCTGACAGGGGAGAATCAGCCCCAGCATTTT. It encodes CASSLTGENQPQHF.

This chain's CDR3 is CASSDRGQGTDTQYF. Here the CDR3 DNA reads TGTGCCAGCAGTGACAGGGGGCAAGGCACAGATACGCAGTATTTT. V usage is TRBV6-4 and J usage is TRBJ2-3; 7 bases line up with TRBD1. With 2 bases clipped from V and 1 base from J, the junction kept 3 bases outside the gene matches. CDR3 length equals 15 residues. Germline assignment: CDR1 MRHNA and CDR2 SNTAGT.

The V call is TRBV3-1 (or the pseudogene TRBV3-2), the J call TRBJ2-1; TRBD2 is a possible D gene (5 bases). CDR1 is LGHDT, CDR2 YNNKEL, per germline (reference sequence). The V and J ends lost 0 bases and 0 bases respectively, with 12 bases between them. The length of the CDR3 is 17 residues. The CDR3 bases are TGTGCCAGCAGCCAAGATGGAGGCTCGAGCTCCTACAATGAGCAGTTCTTC. Its translation is CASSQDGGSSSYNEQFF.

The chain uses TRBV4-1 and TRBJ1-4, with D hard to call. V was shortened by 4 bases and J by 8 bases, with 26 bases between the two germline ends. This CDR3 has 18 amino acids. Germline CDR1 MGHRA, CDR2 YSYEKL. CDR3 nucleotide sequence: TGCGCCAGCAGCCTACTAACAAAAGAAGTGGGCAGAGGGGAAAAACTGTTTTTT. This translates into CASSLLTKEVGRGEKLFF.

This rearrangement joins TRBV4-3 to TRBJ1-3, with a tentative D call TRBD1 (6 bases). This CDR3 has 18 amino acids. CDR1 is LGHNA, CDR2 YSLEER, per germline. Between the trimmed V and J ends, which lost 3 bases and 1 base, there was a span of 19 bases. CDR3 loop: CASSQWYTGTGSGNTIYF. In nucleotides, the CDR3 is TGCGCCAGCAGCCAGTGGTATACTGGAACAGGGTCTGGAAACACCATATATTTT.

This rearrangement joins TRBV6-4 to TRBJ2-1, with TRBD2 identical over 11 bases. The length of the CDR3 is 17 residues. Germline CDR1 reads MRHNA; CDR2 reads SNTAGT. The ends lost 6 bases at V and 8 bases at J; junction bases unmatched: 15. This chain's CDR3 is CASSHDSGGAGLYEQFF. The CDR3 nucleotides read TGTGCCAGCAGCCACGATAGCGGGGGGGCCGGTCTATATGAGCAGTTCTTC.

The chain uses TRBV14 and TRBJ1-5; 7 bases fit TRBD1. This CDR3 is 14 amino acids long. Germline trimming cut 4 bases from V and 3 bases from J; bases unmatched to any gene: 3. The germline V gene has CDR1 SGHDN and CDR2 FVKESK. CDR3 coding DNA: TGTGCCAGCAGCCTGACAGGGTTCAATCAGCCCCAGCATTTT. This encodes CASSLTGFNQPQHF.

V gene TRBV6-6 combines with J gene TRBJ2-5; D unresolved. The CDR3 runs to 14 residues. Germline CDR1 MNHNY, CDR2 SVGAGI (reference sequence). V lost 0 bases, J lost 7 bases, and 12 bases lay in between. CDR3: CASSYSTSSGTQYF. The CDR3, as DNA: TGTGCCAGCAGTTACTCTACTTCCTCAGGGACCCAGTACTTC.

The chain combines TRBV7-6 with TRBJ2-5, with 10 bases matching TRBD1. Trimming cost V 1 base and J 1 base; bases outside gene matches: 6. This CDR3 region has 17 residues. The germline CDR1 and CDR2 sequences are SGHVS and FNYEAQ. The CDR3 nucleotides read TGTGCCAGCAGCTTAGGGCGGACAGGGGGACGCCAAGAGACCCAGTACTTC. It translates to CASSLGRTGGRQETQYF.

The J gene is TRBJ1-6, the V gene TRBV28, with 7 bases identical to TRBD1. This CDR3 contains 14 residues. Germline trimming cut 6 bases from V and 9 bases from J; bases unmatched to any gene: 8. From germline, CDR1 is MDHEN and CDR2 SYDVKM. This CDR3 is CASREQGLPSPLHF. DNA of the CDR3: TGTGCCAGCAGAGAACAGGGGCTACCTTCACCCCTCCACTTT.

J is TRBJ1-4 and V is TRBV19, with D tentatively TRBD1 (5 bases). Germline V CDR1 and CDR2: LNHDA, SQIVND (reference sequence). V was shortened by 6 bases and J by 1 base, with 9 bases between the two germline ends. The CDR3 runs 14 residues. CDR3 bases: TGTGCCAGTAGCCGGGGGAGAACTAATGAAAAACTGTTTTTT. Translating it yields CASSRGRTNEKLFF.

V and J are TRBV4-1 and TRBJ2-1, with 7 nucleotides matching TRBD2. Germline CDR1 is MGHRA and CDR2 is YSYEKL. The CDR3 spans 15 residues. V lost 8 bases, J lost 0 bases, and 7 bases stayed unmatched. The CDR3 spells CASEEGGSSYNEQFF. The CDR3 DNA reads as TGCGCCAGCGAGGAAGGCGGGAGCTCCTACAATGAGCAGTTCTTC.

The J gene is TRBJ1-4, the V gene TRBV7-8; maybe TRBD1 (5 bases). Germline assignment: CDR1 SGHVS and CDR2 FQNEAQ. This CDR3 contains 16 residues. V was cut by 1 base and J by 7 bases, with 16 bases left in between. CDR3 nucleotides: TGTGCCAGCAGCTTAGGACCTCGGGGGTACGGTGAAAAACTGTTTTTT. As protein: CASSLGPRGYGEKLFF.

J is TRBJ1-1 and V is TRBV29-1; maybe TRBD1 (6 bases). CDR1 and CDR2 (germline): SQVTM, ANQGSEA. V lost 3 bases to trimming and J lost 3 bases, with 14 bases between them. The CDR3 contains 14 residues. The CDR3 here is CSVEGAWGYTEAFF. CDR3 DNA sequence: TGCAGCGTTGAGGGGGCTTGGGGGTACACTGAAGCTTTCTTT.

J is TRBJ1-2 and V is TRBV28; TRBD1 matches at 7 bases. This CDR3 region has 18 residues. Germline V gene data show CDR1 as MDHEN and CDR2 as SYDVKM. V lost 4 bases and J lost 3; bases outside the gene matches: 17. The CDR3 sequence: CASSSPYRGRYNDYGYTF. DNA for the CDR3: TGTGCCAGCAGTTCTCCATACAGGGGCAGATATAACGACTATGGCTACACCTTC.